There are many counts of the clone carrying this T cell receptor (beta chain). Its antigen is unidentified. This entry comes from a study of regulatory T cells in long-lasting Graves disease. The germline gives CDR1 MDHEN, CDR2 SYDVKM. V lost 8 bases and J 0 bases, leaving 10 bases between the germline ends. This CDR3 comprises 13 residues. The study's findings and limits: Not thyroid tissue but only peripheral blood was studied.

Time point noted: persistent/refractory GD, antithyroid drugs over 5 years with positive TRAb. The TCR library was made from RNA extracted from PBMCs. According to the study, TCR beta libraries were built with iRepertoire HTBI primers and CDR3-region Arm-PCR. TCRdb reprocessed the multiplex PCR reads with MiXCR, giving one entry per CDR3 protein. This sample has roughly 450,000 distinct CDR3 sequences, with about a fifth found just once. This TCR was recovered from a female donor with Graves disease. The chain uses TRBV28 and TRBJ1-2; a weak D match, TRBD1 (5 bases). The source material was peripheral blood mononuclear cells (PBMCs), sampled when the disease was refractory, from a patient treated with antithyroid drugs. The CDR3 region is CASRQSANYGYTF. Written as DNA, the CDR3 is TGTGCCAGCCGACAGTCAGCTAACTATGGCTACACCTTC.